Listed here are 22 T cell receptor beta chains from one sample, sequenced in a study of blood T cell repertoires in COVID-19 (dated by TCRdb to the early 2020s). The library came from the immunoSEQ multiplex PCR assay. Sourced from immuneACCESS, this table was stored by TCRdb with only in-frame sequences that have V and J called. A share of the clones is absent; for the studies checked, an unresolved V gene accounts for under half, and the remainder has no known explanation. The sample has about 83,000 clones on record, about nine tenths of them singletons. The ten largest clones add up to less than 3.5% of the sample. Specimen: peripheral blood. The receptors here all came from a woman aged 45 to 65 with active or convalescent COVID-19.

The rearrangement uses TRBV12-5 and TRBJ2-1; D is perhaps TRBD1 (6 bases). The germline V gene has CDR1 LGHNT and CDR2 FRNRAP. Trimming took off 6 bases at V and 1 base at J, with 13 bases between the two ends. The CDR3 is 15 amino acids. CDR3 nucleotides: TGTGCTAGTGGGCGGACAGCACGGTCCTACAATGAGCAGTTCTTC. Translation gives CASGRTARSYNEQFF.

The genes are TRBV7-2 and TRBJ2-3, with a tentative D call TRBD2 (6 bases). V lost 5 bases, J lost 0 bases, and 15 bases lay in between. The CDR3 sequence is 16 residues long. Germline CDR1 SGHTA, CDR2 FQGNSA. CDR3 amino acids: CASSLRRGSSTDTQYF. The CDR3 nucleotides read TGTGCCAGCAGCCTTCGCCGGGGGTCTAGCACAGATACGCAGTATTTT.

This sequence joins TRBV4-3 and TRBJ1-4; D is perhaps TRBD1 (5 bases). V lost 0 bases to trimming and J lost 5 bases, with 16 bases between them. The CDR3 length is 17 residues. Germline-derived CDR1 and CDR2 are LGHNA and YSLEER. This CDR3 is CASSQDSGRGSNEKLFF. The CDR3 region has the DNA TGCGCCAGCAGCCAAGATTCTGGGAGGGGCTCCAATGAAAAACTGTTTTTT.

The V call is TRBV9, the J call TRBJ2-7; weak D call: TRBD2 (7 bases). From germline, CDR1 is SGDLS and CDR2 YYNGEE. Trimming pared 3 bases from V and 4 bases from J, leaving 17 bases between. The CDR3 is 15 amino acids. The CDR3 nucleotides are TGTGCCAGCAGCGGCCCTTCGGGGGGCCCTTACGAGCAGTACTTC. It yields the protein CASSGPSGGPYEQYF.

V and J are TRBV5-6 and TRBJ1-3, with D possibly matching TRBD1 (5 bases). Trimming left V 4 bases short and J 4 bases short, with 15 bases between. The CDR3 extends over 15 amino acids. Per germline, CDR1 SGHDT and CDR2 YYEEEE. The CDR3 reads CASSPGRVVGNTIYF. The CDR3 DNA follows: TGTGCCAGCAGCCCCGGCAGGGTCGTCGGAAACACCATATATTTT.

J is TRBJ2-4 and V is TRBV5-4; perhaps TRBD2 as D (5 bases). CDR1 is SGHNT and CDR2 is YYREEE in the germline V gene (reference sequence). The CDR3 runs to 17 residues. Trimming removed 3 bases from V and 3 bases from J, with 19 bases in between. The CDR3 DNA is TGTGCCAGCAGCTGGGGTGCGGGTAATGATGGCAAAAACATTCAGTACTTC. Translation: CASSWGAGNDGKNIQYF.

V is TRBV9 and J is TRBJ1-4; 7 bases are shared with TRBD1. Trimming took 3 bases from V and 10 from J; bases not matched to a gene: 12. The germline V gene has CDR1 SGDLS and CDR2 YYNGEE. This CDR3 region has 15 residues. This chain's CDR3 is CASSADRSASGKLFF. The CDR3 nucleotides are TGTGCCAGCAGCGCGGACAGGTCCGCCTCCGGAAAACTGTTTTTT.

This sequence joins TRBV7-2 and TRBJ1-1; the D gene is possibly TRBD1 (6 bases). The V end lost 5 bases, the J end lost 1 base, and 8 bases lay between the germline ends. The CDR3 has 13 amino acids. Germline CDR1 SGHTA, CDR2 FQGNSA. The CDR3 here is CASSRQENTEAFF. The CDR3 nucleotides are TGTGCCAGCAGCAGACAGGAGAACACTGAAGCTTTCTTT.

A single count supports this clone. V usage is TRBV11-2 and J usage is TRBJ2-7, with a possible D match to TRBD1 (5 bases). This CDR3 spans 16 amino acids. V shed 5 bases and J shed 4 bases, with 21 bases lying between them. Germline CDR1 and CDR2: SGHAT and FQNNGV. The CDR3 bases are TGTGCCAGCAGCCCTAGACAGTCCGACATAAATTACGAGCAGTACTTC. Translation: CASSPRQSDINYEQYF.

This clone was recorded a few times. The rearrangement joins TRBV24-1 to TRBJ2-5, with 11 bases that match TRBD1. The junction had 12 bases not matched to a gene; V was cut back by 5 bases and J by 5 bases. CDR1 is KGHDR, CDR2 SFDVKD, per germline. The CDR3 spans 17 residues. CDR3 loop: CATSVPIGGTGGETQYF. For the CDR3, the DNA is TGTGCCACCAGTGTCCCAATTGGGGGGACAGGGGGGGAGACCCAGTACTTC.

CDR3 sequence reads: CASSLRQGDIYEQFF. CDR3 nucleotides: TGCGCCAGCAGCTTGCGACAGGGGGACATATATGAGCAGTTCTTC. The chain is built from TRBV5-1 and TRBJ2-1; 9 bases agree with TRBD1. This CDR3 region has 15 residues. Germline V CDR1 and CDR2: SGHRS, YFSETQ. Trimming removed 1 base from V and 8 bases from J; junction bases left unmatched: 7.

The DNA of the CDR3 is TGTGCCAGCAAAACTAGCGAGACCGGGGAGCTGTTTTTT. This sequence encodes CASKTSETGELFF. The chain couples TRBV6-4 to TRBJ2-2; 7 bases agree with TRBD2. The CDR3 covers 13 residues. Germline V lookup: CDR1 MRHNA, CDR2 SNTAGT. V was pared by 7 bases and J by 5 bases, with 4 bases of the junction left unmatched.

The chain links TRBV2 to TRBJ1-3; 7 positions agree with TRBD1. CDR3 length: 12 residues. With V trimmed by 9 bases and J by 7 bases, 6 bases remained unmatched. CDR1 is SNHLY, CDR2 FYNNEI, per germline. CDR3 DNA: TGTGCCAGTTCCCAGGGGGGCAACACCATATATTTT. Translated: CASSQGGNTIYF.

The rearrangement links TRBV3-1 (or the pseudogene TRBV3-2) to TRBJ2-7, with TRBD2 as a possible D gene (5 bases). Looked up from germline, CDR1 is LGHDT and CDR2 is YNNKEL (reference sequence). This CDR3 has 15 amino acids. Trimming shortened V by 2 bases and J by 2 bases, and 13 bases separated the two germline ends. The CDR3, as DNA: TGTGCCAGCAGCCAAATGCTCCGGGGTGCCTACGAGCAGTACTTC. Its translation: CASSQMLRGAYEQYF.

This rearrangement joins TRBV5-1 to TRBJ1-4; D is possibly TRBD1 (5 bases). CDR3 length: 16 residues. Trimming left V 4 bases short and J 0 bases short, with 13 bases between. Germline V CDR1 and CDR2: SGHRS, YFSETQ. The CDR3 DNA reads TGCGCCAGCAGCCGAGACAGACCGTCAACTAATGAAAAACTGTTTTTT. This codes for CASSRDRPSTNEKLFF.

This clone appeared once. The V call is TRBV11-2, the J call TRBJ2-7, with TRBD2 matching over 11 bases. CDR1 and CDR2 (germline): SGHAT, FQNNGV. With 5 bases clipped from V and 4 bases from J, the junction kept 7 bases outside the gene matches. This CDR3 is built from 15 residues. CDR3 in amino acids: CASSPLAGGPYEQYF. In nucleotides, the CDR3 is TGTGCCAGCAGCCCATTAGCGGGGGGGCCTTACGAGCAGTACTTC.

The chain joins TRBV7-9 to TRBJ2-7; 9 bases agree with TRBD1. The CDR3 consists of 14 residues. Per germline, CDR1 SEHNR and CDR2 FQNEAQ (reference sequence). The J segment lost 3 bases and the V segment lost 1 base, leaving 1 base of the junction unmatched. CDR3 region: CASSLGQGVYEQYF. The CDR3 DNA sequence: TGTGCCAGCAGCTTAGGACAGGGGGTCTACGAGCAGTACTTC.

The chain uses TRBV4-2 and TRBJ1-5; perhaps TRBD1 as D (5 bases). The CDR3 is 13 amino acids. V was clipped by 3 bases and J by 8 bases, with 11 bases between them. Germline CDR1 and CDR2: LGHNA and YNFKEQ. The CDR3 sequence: CASSQDQGEPQHF. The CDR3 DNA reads TGTGCCAGCAGCCAGGACCAAGGGGAGCCCCAGCATTTT.

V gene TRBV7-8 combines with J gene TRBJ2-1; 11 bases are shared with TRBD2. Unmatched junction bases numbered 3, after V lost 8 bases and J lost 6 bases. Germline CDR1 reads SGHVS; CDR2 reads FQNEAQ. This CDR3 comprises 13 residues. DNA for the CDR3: TGTGCCAGCCTCCTAGCGGGGGGCAATGAGCAGTTCTTC. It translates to CASLLAGGNEQFF.

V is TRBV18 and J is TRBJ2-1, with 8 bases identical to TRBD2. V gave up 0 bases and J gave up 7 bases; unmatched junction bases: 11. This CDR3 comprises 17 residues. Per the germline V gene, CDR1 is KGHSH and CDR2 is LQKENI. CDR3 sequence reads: CASSPPVSGGLRNEQFF. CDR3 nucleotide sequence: TGTGCCAGCTCACCACCGGTAAGCGGGGGCCTAAGGAATGAGCAGTTCTTC.

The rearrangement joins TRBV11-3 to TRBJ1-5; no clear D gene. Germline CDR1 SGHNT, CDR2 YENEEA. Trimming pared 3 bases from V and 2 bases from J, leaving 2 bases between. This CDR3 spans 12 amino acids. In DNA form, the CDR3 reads TGTGCCAGCAGCTTCGGCAATCAGCCCCAGCATTTT. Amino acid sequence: CASSFGNQPQHF.

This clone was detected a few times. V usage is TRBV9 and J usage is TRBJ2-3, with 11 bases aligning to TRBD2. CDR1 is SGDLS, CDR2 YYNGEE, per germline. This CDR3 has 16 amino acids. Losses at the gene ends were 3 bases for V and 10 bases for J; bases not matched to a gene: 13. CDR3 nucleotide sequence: TGTGCCAGCAGCGACCTAGCGGGGGGCTCTCCGGGGGCGCAGTATTTT. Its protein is CASSDLAGGSPGAQYF.